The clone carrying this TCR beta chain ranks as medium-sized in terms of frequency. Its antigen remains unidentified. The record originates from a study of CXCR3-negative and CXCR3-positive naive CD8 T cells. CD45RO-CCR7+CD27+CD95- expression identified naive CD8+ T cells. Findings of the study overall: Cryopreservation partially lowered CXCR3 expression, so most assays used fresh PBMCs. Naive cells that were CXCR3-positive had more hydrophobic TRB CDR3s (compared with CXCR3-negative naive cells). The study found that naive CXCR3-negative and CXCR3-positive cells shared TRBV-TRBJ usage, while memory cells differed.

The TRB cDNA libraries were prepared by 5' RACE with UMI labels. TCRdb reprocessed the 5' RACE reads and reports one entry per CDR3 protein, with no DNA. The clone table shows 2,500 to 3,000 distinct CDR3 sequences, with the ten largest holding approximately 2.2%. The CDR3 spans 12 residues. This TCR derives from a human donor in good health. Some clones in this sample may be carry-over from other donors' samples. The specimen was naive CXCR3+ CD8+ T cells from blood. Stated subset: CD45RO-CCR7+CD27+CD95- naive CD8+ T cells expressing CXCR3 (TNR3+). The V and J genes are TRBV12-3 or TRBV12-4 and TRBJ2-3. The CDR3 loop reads CASSLEQDTQYF.